The 2 T cell receptor beta chains reported below all come from one sample, sequenced in a study of T cell responses to AZD1222 COVID-19 vaccine. Produced via immunoSEQ multiplex PCR; TCRdb's table is partial and in-frame only. The table shows about 89,000 clones, with about 93% occurring only once. This sample comprised peripheral blood, obtained on day 0 of MenACWY control vaccination. The receptors here all came from an adult in good health.

The gene calls are TRBV15 and TRBJ1-4, with D unclear. Germline V gene sequence: CDR1 LNHNV, CDR2 YYDKDF (reference sequence). Deletions cut 0 bases from V and 8 bases from J, with 16 bases between. CDR3 size: 16 residues. CDR3 residues: CATSRDLGSVVEKLFF. As DNA, the CDR3 is TGTGCCACCAGCAGAGACCTCGGTTCCGTGGTCGAAAAACTGTTTTTT.

This chain uses TRBV20-1 with TRBJ1-4; the D gene is possibly TRBD1 (5 bases). Deletions cut 7 bases from V and 8 bases from J, with 11 bases between. This CDR3 has 11 residues. Germline V gives CDR1 DFQATT, CDR2 SNEGSKA (reference sequence). CDR3 bases: TGCAGTGTGGGGGTGGGAGAAAAACTGTTTTTT. Amino acids: CSVGVGEKLFF.